This T cell receptor beta chain was observed in a study of control samples from healthy donors and cancer patients. V lost 6 bases, J lost 5 bases, and 19 bases lay in between. This CDR3 is built from 16 residues. CDR1 and CDR2 (germline): MDHEN, SYDVKM. TCRdb's copy holds only in-frame clones and misses some; the assay was immunoSEQ multiplex PCR. The table records about 50,000 clones, around nine tenths of them present only once. The receptor's source is a man aged 45-65 years with head and neck cancer. This chain connects TRBV28 to TRBJ2-2; D assignment may be TRBD1 or TRBD2 (5 bases each). Sequences were obtained from PBMCs. CDR3 residues: CASSHRTPTGTGELFF. The CDR3 nucleotides read TGTGCCAGCAGCCATCGGACACCGACGGGGACCGGGGAGCTGTTTTTT.